Described below is a single TCR beta chain sequence and its context. Its specificity is not known. Repertoires were generated with immunoSEQ multiplex PCR, while TCRdb's copy carries only in-frame clones and drops some. This repertoire shows around 30,000 clones, roughly 76% found once; its top ten account for around 20%. Looked up from germline, CDR1 is ENHRY and CDR2 is SYGVKD. The CDR3 runs 15 residues. Trimming removed 0 bases at V and 0 bases at J, with 5 bases between. The data are from a study of OX40 agonist ivuxolimab in advanced cancers. Study in general: The patients received ivuxolimab by intravenous route every 2 weeks at 0.01 to 10 mg/kg. Findings of the study overall: Mean expanded clone counts were higher in CD8+ than CD4+ T cells. Among expanded peripheral T cells, antigen specificity went undetermined.

The receptor was derived from an adult with an advanced solid tumor such as melanoma, head and neck, liver or kidney cancer. This chain connects TRBV10-3 to TRBJ1-4, with D possibly being TRBD1 (5 bases). The starting material was CD4+ or CD8+ T cells sorted from blood, obtained in a trial of the OX40 agonist ivuxolimab. This CDR3 is CAISESGATNEKLFF. In DNA, the CDR3 is TGTGCCATCAGTGAGTCGGGGGCAACTAATGAAAAACTGTTTTTT.